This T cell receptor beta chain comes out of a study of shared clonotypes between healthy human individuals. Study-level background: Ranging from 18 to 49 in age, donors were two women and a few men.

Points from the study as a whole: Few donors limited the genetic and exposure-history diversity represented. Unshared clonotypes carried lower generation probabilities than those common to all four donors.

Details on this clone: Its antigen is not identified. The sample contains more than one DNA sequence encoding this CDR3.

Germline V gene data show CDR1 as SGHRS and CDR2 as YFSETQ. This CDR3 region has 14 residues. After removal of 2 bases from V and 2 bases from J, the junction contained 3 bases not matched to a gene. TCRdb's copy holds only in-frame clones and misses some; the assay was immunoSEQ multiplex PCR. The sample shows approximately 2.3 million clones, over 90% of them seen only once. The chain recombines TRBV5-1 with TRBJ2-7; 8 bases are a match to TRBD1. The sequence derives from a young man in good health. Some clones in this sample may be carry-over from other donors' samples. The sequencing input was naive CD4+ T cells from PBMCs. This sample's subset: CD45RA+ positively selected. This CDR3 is CASSFGTGAYEQYF. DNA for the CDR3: TGCGCCAGCAGCTTCGGGACAGGAGCCTACGAGCAGTACTTC.